These 12 T cell receptor beta chains were sequenced from one sample in a study of T-cell reconstitution after alpha-beta-depleted transplantation in children. Unique molecular identifiers were incorporated during preparation of the TCRbeta library. TCRdb reprocessed the PCR reads via MiXCR and lists one record per CDR3 protein. The sample yields about 220,000 distinct CDR3 sequences, roughly 15% seen once. The sample consisted of PBMCs, mostly from graft donor cells, taken 360 days after TCRalphabeta/CD19-depleted stem cell transplant. The receptors originated from a male patient aged 2 to 10 who had a stem cell transplant for acute lymphoblastic leukemia, so the T cells may come from the graft donor.

The chain couples TRBV24-1 to TRBJ2-1, with a weak D call TRBD2 (6 bases). The CDR3 covers 13 residues. Trimming took 5 bases from V and 7 from J, leaving 11 bases between them. Germline V gene data show CDR1 as KGHDR and CDR2 as SFDVKD. The CDR3: CATSVSLANEQFF. The CDR3 DNA is TGTGCCACCAGTGTCTCACTAGCAAATGAGCAGTTCTTC.

This sequence joins TRBV6-2 or TRBV6-3 and TRBJ2-7; D remains ambiguous. Germline loops: CDR1 MNHEY, CDR2 SVGEGT. V was trimmed by 6 bases and J by 3 bases, leaving 6 bases between them. The CDR3 sequence is 11 residues long. This CDR3 is CASRLNYEQYF. CDR3 bases: TGTGCCAGCAGACTAAACTACGAGCAGTACTTC.

This chain connects TRBV6-7 to TRBJ2-2; D tentatively reads TRBD1 or TRBD2 (5 bases each). TRBV6-7 is flagged as an ORF with uncertain function. Trimming took off 5 bases at V and 6 bases at J, with 19 bases between the two ends. This CDR3 has 16 amino acids. The DNA for the CDR3 is TGTGCCAGCAGTCCGCCGGGACCCTCTGAATCCGGGGAGCTGTTTTTT. Translation: CASSPPGPSESGELFF.

This clonotype has more than one count but fewer than ten. The chain carries TRBV9 and TRBJ2-5; 8 nucleotides match TRBD2. The trim removed 4 bases at V and 5 bases at J, leaving 10 bases unmatched. The CDR3 length is 15 residues. Looked up from germline, CDR1 is SGDLS and CDR2 is YYNGEE. CDR3 sequence reads: CASSPRGGLWETQYF. Written as DNA, the CDR3 is TGTGCCAGCAGCCCTCGGGGGGGCCTTTGGGAGACCCAGTACTTC.

This clonotype occurred many times. This sequence joins TRBV7-2 and TRBJ2-5; 13 positions match TRBD2. CDR1 is SGHTA, CDR2 FQGNSA, per germline. The CDR3 is 16 residues long. The V gene end was trimmed by 3 bases and the J gene end by 0 bases; junction bases not matched to a gene: 1. Here the CDR3 reads CASSLGLAGNQETQYF. The CDR3 DNA follows: TGTGCCAGCAGCTTGGGACTAGCGGGGAACCAAGAGACCCAGTACTTC.

There are a few counts of this clonotype. The gene calls are TRBV12-3 or TRBV12-4 and TRBJ1-1; D gene uncertain. V dropped 2 bases and J dropped 0 bases, with 7 bases sitting between them. This CDR3 is built from 14 residues. The CDR3 spells CASSLTALNTEAFF. CDR3 bases: TGTGCCAGCAGTTTAACGGCCTTGAACACTGAAGCTTTCTTT.

This clonotype has more than one count but fewer than ten. This chain joins TRBV29-1 and TRBJ2-1; 9 bases align to TRBD2. CDR1 SQVTM and CDR2 ANQGSEA come from the germline V gene. With 2 bases clipped from V and 9 bases from J, the junction kept 20 bases outside the gene matches. The CDR3 loop spans 18 amino acids. The CDR3 loop is CSVERRSHPTSGGSEQFF. The CDR3 nucleotides read TGCAGCGTTGAACGACGGTCGCACCCGACTAGCGGCGGGTCTGAGCAGTTCTTC.

This clonotype was seen ten or more times. This rearrangement joins TRBV6-1 to TRBJ1-5, with 11 nucleotides matching TRBD1. Per germline, CDR1 MNHNS and CDR2 SASEGT. Losses at the gene ends were 3 bases for V and 4 bases for J; bases not matched to a gene: 2. The CDR3 sequence is 15 residues long. The CDR3 is CASSEGTGGNQPQHF. CDR3 nucleotides: TGTGCCAGCAGTGAGGGGACAGGGGGTAATCAGCCCCAGCATTTT.

This chain uses TRBV20-1 with TRBJ2-5; a possible D gene is TRBD2 (6 bases). Trimming shortened V by 0 bases and J by 5 bases, and 10 bases separated the two germline ends. The CDR3 has 13 amino acids. Germline-derived CDR1 and CDR2 are DFQATT and SNEGSKA (reference sequence). Here the CDR3 reads CSARDLGLETQYF. CDR3 DNA: TGCAGTGCTAGAGATCTGGGACTCGAGACCCAGTACTTC.

The genes are TRBV4-3 and TRBJ1-6; no clear D gene. CDR3 length: 13 amino acids. V lost 1 base and J lost 9, with 7 bases in between. CDR1 is LGHNA and CDR2 is YSLEER in the germline V gene. CDR3 amino acids: CASSQGPGSPLHF. CDR3 in DNA: TGCGCCAGCAGCCAAGGCCCGGGTTCACCCCTCCACTTT.

J is TRBJ2-2 and V is TRBV29-1, with no clear D. There are 15 residues in the CDR3. Germline CDR1 SQVTM, CDR2 ANQGSEA. Deletions cut 5 bases from V and 1 base from J, with 14 bases between. The CDR3 DNA is TGCAGCGTTCATCCCGCGGCAGGGAACACCGGGGAGCTGTTTTTT. Translation: CSVHPAAGNTGELFF.

There are a few counts of this clonotype. The genes are TRBV18 and TRBJ2-2; D is ambiguous. The CDR3 runs 14 residues. Trimming removed 6 bases from V and 0 bases from J, with 8 bases in between. Germline CDR1 KGHSH, CDR2 LQKENI. As DNA, the CDR3 is TGTGCCAGCTCCAGGACGTCGAACACCGGGGAGCTGTTTTTT. This sequence encodes CASSRTSNTGELFF.